This is a list of T cell receptor beta chains from one sample in a study of blood T cell repertoires in COVID-19. Assay used: immunoSEQ multiplex PCR; TCRdb lists only in-frame clones, some missing. The data contain 110,000 to 150,000 clones, 75% to 90% of them singletons. Sequencing was carried out using peripheral blood. The receptors shown here come from a woman aged 50 to 60 with acute or convalescent COVID-19. Each CDR3 is given without its conserved first and last residue. Size is omitted from some rows. Given values are once, few, many or a class for expanded clones.

CDR3: ATSRLTTSWGDTEAF
V: TRBV15
J: TRBJ1-1
size: .

CDR3: ASSPLAGTGAIQPQH
V: TRBV18
J: TRBJ1-5
size: .

CDR3: ASSVVPGGDYGYT
V: TRBV9
J: TRBJ1-2
size: .

CDR3: SASEPTGYT
V: TRBV20-1
J: TRBJ1-2
size: .

CDR3: ATSDRQDFKDTQY
V: TRBV24-1
J: TRBJ2-3
size: .

CDR3: ATLWAGSNQPQH
V: TRBV28
J: TRBJ1-5
size: .

CDR3: ASSPSLGPWNEQY
V: TRBV7-3
J: TRBJ2-7
size: .

CDR3: ASSFLAGGQETQY
V: TRBV7-3
J: TRBJ2-5
size: .

CDR3: ASSQGAREKLF
V: TRBV18
J: TRBJ1-4
size: .

CDR3: ASSPRVADYNEQF
V: TRBV5-4
J: TRBJ2-1
size: .

CDR3: ASSIDLNRADTGELF
V: TRBV19
J: TRBJ2-2
size: .

CDR3: ASSIFMGGNTEAF
V: TRBV19
J: TRBJ1-1
size: .

CDR3: SALDSTEAF
V: TRBV20-1
J: TRBJ1-1
size: .

CDR3: ASSMASGGSTEAF
V: TRBV19
J: TRBJ1-1
size: .

CDR3: ASSYSGTSGIYNEQF
V: TRBV6-2/TRBV6-3
J: TRBJ2-1
size: few

CDR3: ASSLASEARGAF
V: TRBV11-2
J: TRBJ1-1
size: .

CDR3: ASSFSTGGFGGYT
V: TRBV11-2
J: TRBJ1-2
size: .

CDR3: ASSPTPGTYNEQF
V: TRBV6-4
J: TRBJ2-1
size: .

CDR3: ASSISRTRRNTEAF
V: TRBV19
J: TRBJ1-1
size: once

CDR3: ASSPDRGYTGELF
V: TRBV18
J: TRBJ2-2
size: once

CDR3: ASSEARFRQGLANYGYT
V: TRBV6-1
J: TRBJ1-2
size: .

CDR3: AGKGHPSSGNTIY
V: TRBV24-1
J: TRBJ1-3
size: .

CDR3: ASSGTSGKLETQY
V: TRBV2
J: TRBJ2-5
size: .

CDR3: ASRPRQGGTGELF
V: TRBV7-2
J: TRBJ2-2
size: few

CDR3: ASSKGQGKATEAF
V: TRBV11-2
J: TRBJ1-1
size: .

CDR3: AWRDRSYEQY
V: TRBV30
J: TRBJ2-7
size: .

CDR3: ATSTSPRGMGYT
V: TRBV15
J: TRBJ1-2
size: .